A selection of T cell receptor beta chains follows, all from one sample in a study of blood T cell repertoires in COVID-19. Method: immunoSEQ multiplex PCR; TCRdb's copy keeps in-frame clones and lacks some. The table lists 100,000 to 150,000 clones, about 70% of them singletons. The sequencing input was peripheral blood. Every receptor here comes from a man older than 75 with COVID-19, enrolled during active disease. Both conserved end residues are part of each CDR3. A D gene is named only where the DNA matches it firmly. Size values are once, few and many counts, or a class for expanded clones, and some rows have none.

D: NA; V: TRBV23-1; length: 18; J: TRBJ1-5; size: NA; CDR3: CASSQSWGVDSSNQPQHF; DNA: TGCGCCAGCAGTCAATCGTGGGGCGTCGACAGTAGCAATCAGCCCCAGCATTTT
D: NA; V: TRBV7-9; length: 15; J: TRBJ2-7; size: NA; CDR3: CASSLEASEAYEQYF; DNA: TGTGCCAGCAGCTTAGAGGCTAGCGAGGCCTACGAGCAGTACTTC
D: NA; V: TRBV5-4; length: 17; J: TRBJ2-2; size: NA; CDR3: CASSLLAGSINTGELFF; DNA: TGTGCCAGCAGCTTGCTTGCGGGGTCGATTAACACCGGGGAGCTGTTTTTT
D: TRBD1; V: TRBV5-1; length: 15; J: TRBJ2-1; size: NA; CDR3: CASSEGTGALTMQFF; DNA: TGCGCCAGCAGCGAAGGGACAGGCGCGCTTACAATGCAGTTCTTC
D: NA; V: TRBV19; length: 15; J: TRBJ1-1; size: NA; CDR3: CASSNTGWVNTEAFF; DNA: TGTGCCAGTAGTAACACAGGGTGGGTGAACACTGAAGCTTTCTTT
D: TRBD2; V: TRBV28; length: 18; J: TRBJ2-1; size: NA; CDR3: CASSLSRLGTTAYNEQFF; DNA: TGTGCCAGCAGTTTATCGCGGCTCGGGACTACAGCCTACAATGAGCAGTTCTTC
D: NA; V: TRBV3-1/TRBV3-2; length: 16; J: TRBJ2-7; size: NA; CDR3: CASSHDGGGLTGEQYF; DNA: TGTGCCAGCAGCCATGACGGAGGGGGCCTGACGGGGGAGCAGTACTTC
D: TRBD1; V: TRBV6-5; length: 14; J: TRBJ2-7; size: NA; CDR3: CASSSGQDLYEQYF; DNA: TGTGCCAGCAGCTCTGGACAGGACTTATACGAGCAGTACTTC
D: TRBD1; V: TRBV18; length: 16; J: TRBJ2-2; size: NA; CDR3: CASSPRQGADTGELFF; DNA: TGTGCCAGCTCACCCAGACAGGGGGCCGACACCGGGGAGCTGTTTTTT
D: NA; V: TRBV7-9; length: 15; J: TRBJ1-1; size: NA; CDR3: CASSLVSGIWAEAFF; DNA: TGTGCCAGCAGCTTAGTTTCAGGGATATGGGCTGAAGCTTTCTTT
D: NA; V: TRBV25-1; length: 15; J: TRBJ1-5; size: NA; CDR3: CASSETAGFNQPQHF; DNA: TGTGCCAGCAGTGAAACGGCAGGGTTCAATCAGCCCCAGCATTTT
D: TRBD1; V: TRBV18; length: 13; J: TRBJ1-1; size: once; CDR3: CASSPDRGGEAFF; DNA: TGTGCCAGCTCGCCAGACAGGGGTGGGGAAGCTTTCTTT
D: TRBD2; V: TRBV3-1/TRBV3-2; length: 17; J: TRBJ2-5; size: NA; CDR3: CASSQESTSGNEETQYF; DNA: TGTGCCAGCAGCCAAGAATCTACTAGCGGTAATGAAGAGACCCAGTACTTC
D: TRBD1; V: TRBV30; length: 16; J: TRBJ1-5; size: NA; CDR3: CAWSAWDRGDNQPQHF; DNA: TGTGCCTGGAGTGCCTGGGACAGGGGGGACAATCAGCCCCAGCATTTT
D: NA; V: TRBV28; length: 13; J: TRBJ2-7; size: few; CDR3: CASSLRGKGEQYF; DNA: TGTGCCAGCAGTTTACGGGGTAAGGGCGAGCAGTACTTC
D: TRBD1; V: TRBV24-1; length: 18; J: TRBJ2-1; size: NA; CDR3: CATSGIPGQAVSYNEQFF; DNA: TGTGCCACCAGTGGCATCCCGGGACAGGCCGTCTCCTACAATGAGCAGTTCTTC
D: NA; V: TRBV4-2; length: 16; J: TRBJ1-1; size: few; CDR3: CASSQDRRVSNTEAFF; DNA: TGTGCCAGCAGCCAAGATCGCAGGGTTTCGAACACTGAAGCTTTCTTT
D: TRBD2; V: TRBV6-6; length: 22; J: TRBJ2-2; size: NA; CDR3: CASSQRLRSSGGSGANTGELFF; DNA: TGTGCCAGCAGTCAACGGTTAAGGTCCAGCGGGGGCAGCGGGGCGAACACCGGGGAGCTGTTTTTT
D: TRBD2; V: TRBV4-2; length: 18; J: TRBJ2-2; size: NA; CDR3: CASSRSLAGGTNTGELFF; DNA: TGTGCCAGCAGCCGGTCATTAGCGGGAGGGACGAACACCGGGGAGCTGTTTTTT
D: NA; V: TRBV6-1; length: 12; J: TRBJ1-2; size: NA; CDR3: CASSERDYGYTF; DNA: TGTGCCAGCAGTGAACGGGATTATGGCTACACCTTC
D: TRBD2; V: TRBV4-3; length: 17; J: TRBJ2-3; size: NA; CDR3: CASSQDSSGRRTDTQYF; DNA: TGCGCCAGCAGCCAAGATTCCAGCGGGAGGCGCACAGATACGCAGTATTTT
D: TRBD2; V: TRBV18; length: 17; J: TRBJ2-3; size: few; CDR3: CASSPRGGGGGTDTQYF; DNA: TGTGCCAGCTCACCACGTGGCGGGGGTGGAGGCACAGATACGCAGTATTTT
D: TRBD1; V: TRBV3-1/TRBV3-2; length: 14; J: TRBJ2-2; size: NA; CDR3: CASSPGGPTGELFF; DNA: TGTGCCAGCAGCCCAGGGGGCCCCACCGGGGAGCTGTTTTTT
D: NA; V: TRBV4-2; length: 15; J: TRBJ2-1; size: NA; CDR3: CASSQGNFLVNEQFF; DNA: TGTGCCAGCAGCCAAGGAAACTTTCTAGTCAATGAGCAGTTCTTC
D: NA; V: TRBV3-1/TRBV3-2; length: 13; J: TRBJ1-3; size: NA; CDR3: CASSISSGNTIYF; DNA: TGTGCCAGCAGCATCTCGTCTGGAAACACCATATATTTT
D: NA; V: TRBV24-1; length: 12; J: TRBJ2-1; size: once; CDR3: CATSDNTGTEFF; DNA: TGTGCCACCAGTGACAATACAGGGACGGAGTTCTTC
D: TRBD1; V: TRBV19; length: 15; J: TRBJ2-2; size: NA; CDR3: CASSSDRGGTGELFF; DNA: TGTGCCAGTAGTTCGGACAGGGGAGGAACCGGGGAGCTGTTTTTT
D: TRBD2; V: TRBV11-2; length: 15; J: TRBJ2-7; size: NA; CDR3: CASSLVGLGTYEQYF; DNA: TGTGCCAGCAGCTTAGTGGGACTAGGGACCTACGAGCAGTACTTC
D: NA; V: TRBV6-2/TRBV6-3; length: 12; J: TRBJ2-1; size: NA; CDR3: CASSYWGDEQFF; DNA: TGTGCCAGCAGTTACTGGGGGGATGAGCAGTTCTTC
D: NA; V: TRBV6-5; length: 14; J: TRBJ2-7; size: NA; CDR3: CASSYSSSRVEQYF; DNA: TGTGCCAGCAGTTACTCTTCCTCCAGGGTCGAGCAGTACTTC
D: TRBD2; V: TRBV28; length: 18; J: TRBJ2-1; size: NA; CDR3: CASSSRTSGRLFNNEQFF; DNA: TGTGCCAGCAGTTCCAGGACTAGCGGGAGACTCTTCAACAATGAGCAGTTCTTC
D: TRBD1; V: TRBV7-9; length: 15; J: TRBJ1-6; size: NA; CDR3: CASSLAQGNNSPLHF; DNA: TGTGCCAGCAGCTTAGCACAGGGGAATAATTCACCCCTCCACTTT
D: TRBD1; V: TRBV15; length: 15; J: TRBJ1-5; size: NA; CDR3: CATSRETGKGQPQHF; DNA: TGTGCCACCAGCAGAGAGACAGGGAAAGGGCAGCCCCAGCATTTT
D: TRBD1; V: TRBV28; length: 19; J: TRBJ1-5; size: NA; CDR3: CASSFRPGTGVSFYQPQHF; DNA: TGTGCCAGCAGTTTCCGACCCGGGACAGGGGTCTCCTTCTATCAGCCCCAGCATTTT
D: NA; V: TRBV12-3/TRBV12-4; length: 11; J: TRBJ2-1; size: NA; CDR3: CASSLADEQFF; DNA: TGTGCCAGCAGTTTGGCGGATGAGCAGTTCTTC
D: TRBD1; V: TRBV6-5; length: 13; J: TRBJ2-7; size: NA; CDR3: CASSLRTGYEQYF; DNA: TGTGCCAGCAGTCTACGGACAGGCTACGAGCAGTACTTC
D: TRBD1; V: TRBV27; length: 15; J: TRBJ2-7; size: NA; CDR3: CASSPRDSRSYEQYF; DNA: TGTGCCAGCAGTCCCCGGGACAGCCGTTCCTACGAGCAGTACTTC
D: TRBD1; V: TRBV9; length: 15; J: TRBJ2-7; size: NA; CDR3: CASSSDPGQGVEQYF; DNA: TGTGCCAGCAGCTCAGACCCGGGACAGGGTGTCGAGCAGTACTTC
D: NA; V: TRBV4-1; length: 16; J: TRBJ2-1; size: NA; CDR3: CASSPQAGYSYNEQFF; DNA: TGCGCCAGCAGCCCTCAGGCAGGTTACTCCTACAATGAGCAGTTCTTC
D: TRBD1; V: TRBV7-3; length: 14; J: TRBJ2-5; size: NA; CDR3: CASSPHTGDETQYF; DNA: TGTGCCAGCAGCCCCCACACAGGGGACGAGACCCAGTACTTC
D: NA; V: TRBV24-1; length: 12; J: TRBJ2-5; size: NA; CDR3: CATSPFQETQYF; DNA: TGTGCCACCAGTCCCTTCCAAGAGACCCAGTACTTC
D: TRBD1; V: TRBV28; length: 17; J: TRBJ2-6; size: NA; CDR3: CASSLLRDRAGANVLTF; DNA: TGTGCCAGCAGTTTATTGAGGGACAGGGCTGGGGCCAACGTCCTGACTTTC
D: TRBD1; V: TRBV19; length: 16; J: TRBJ1-4; size: NA; CDR3: CASSRRRGQGNEKLFF; DNA: TGTGCCAGTAGTAGAAGGAGGGGGCAAGGGAATGAAAAACTGTTTTTT
D: TRBD2; V: TRBV4-2; length: 14; J: TRBJ2-3; size: NA; CDR3: CASSTGRPTDTQYF; DNA: TGTGCCAGCAGCACCGGGAGGCCTACAGATACGCAGTATTTT
D: TRBD2; V: TRBV29-1; length: 15; J: TRBJ2-5; size: NA; CDR3: CSVEDSGRGQETQYF; DNA: TGCAGCGTTGAAGACAGCGGGAGGGGCCAAGAGACCCAGTACTTC
D: TRBD1; V: TRBV30; length: 17; J: TRBJ1-5; size: NA; CDR3: CAWSDLGQYYSNQPQHF; DNA: TGTGCCTGGAGTGATTTGGGACAGTATTATAGCAATCAGCCCCAGCATTTT
D: NA; V: TRBV6-4; length: 14; J: TRBJ1-5; size: NA; CDR3: CASIRGYRDQPQHF; DNA: TGTGCCAGCATTCGAGGTTACAGGGATCAGCCCCAGCATTTT
D: TRBD2; V: TRBV7-2; length: 16; J: TRBJ2-5; size: NA; CDR3: CASSLWQAGGVETQYF; DNA: TGTGCCAGCAGCTTATGGCAAGCGGGAGGTGTTGAGACCCAGTACTTC
D: TRBD1; V: TRBV6-5; length: 13; J: TRBJ1-2; size: NA; CDR3: CASTWTGATGYTF; DNA: TGTGCCAGTACCTGGACAGGGGCTACTGGCTACACCTTC